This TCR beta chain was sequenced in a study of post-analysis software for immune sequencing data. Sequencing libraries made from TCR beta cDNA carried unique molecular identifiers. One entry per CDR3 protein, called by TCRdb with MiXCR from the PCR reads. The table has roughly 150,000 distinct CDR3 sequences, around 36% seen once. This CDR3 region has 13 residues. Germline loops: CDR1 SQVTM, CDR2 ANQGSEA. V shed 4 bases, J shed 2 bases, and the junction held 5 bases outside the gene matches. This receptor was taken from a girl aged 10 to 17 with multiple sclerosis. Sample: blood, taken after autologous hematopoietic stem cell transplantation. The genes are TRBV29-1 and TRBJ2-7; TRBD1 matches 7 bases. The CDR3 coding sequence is TGCAGCGTTGTCAGGGGGACGACCTACGAGCAGTACTTC. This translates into CSVVRGTTYEQYF.